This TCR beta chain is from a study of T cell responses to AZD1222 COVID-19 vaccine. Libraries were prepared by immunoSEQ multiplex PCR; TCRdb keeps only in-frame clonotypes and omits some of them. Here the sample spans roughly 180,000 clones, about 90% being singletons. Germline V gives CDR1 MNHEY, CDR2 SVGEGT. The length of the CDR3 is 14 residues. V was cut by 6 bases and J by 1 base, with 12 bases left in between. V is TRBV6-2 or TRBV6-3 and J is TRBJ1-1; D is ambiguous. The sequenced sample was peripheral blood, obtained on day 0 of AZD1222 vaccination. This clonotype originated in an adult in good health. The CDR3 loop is CASRPPTQNTEAFF. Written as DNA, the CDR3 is TGTGCCAGCAGGCCTCCTACCCAGAACACTGAAGCTTTCTTT.